A selection of T cell receptor beta chains follows, all from one sample in a study of blood T cell repertoires in COVID-19. Assay: immunoSEQ multiplex PCR; the TCRdb copy retains only in-frame clones and omits some. This sample has around 260,000 clones, with over 75% found just once. The sample consisted of peripheral blood. The source is a woman between 65 and 79 years old with COVID-19, enrolled during active disease. Each CDR3 is given with its conserved first and last residue. The order of the fields is clone size, J gene, V gene, D gene, CDR3 protein, CDR3 DNA. The D gene is left open where the match is weak. The size entry is marked missing in some rows and otherwise reads once, few, many or a size class.

.,TRBJ2-2,TRBV7-9,TRBD2,CASSLGLPNTGELFF,TGTGCCAGCAGCCTGGGACTACCGAACACCGGGGAGCTGTTTTTT
few,TRBJ2-2,TRBV6-5,.,CASRWDKNTGELFF,TGTGCCAGCAGGTGGGACAAGAACACCGGGGAGCTGTTTTTT
.,TRBJ1-2,TRBV6-4,.,CASTPGAGGDYGYTF,TGTGCCAGCACCCCCGGGGCTGGGGGGGACTATGGCTACACCTTC
.,TRBJ2-7,TRBV7-2,TRBD2,CASSFPGTMNEQYF,TGTGCCAGCAGCTTCCCCGGGACTATGAACGAGCAGTACTTC
.,TRBJ1-1,TRBV10-2,TRBD1,CASSESAGTGIGTEAFF,TGCGCCAGCAGTGAGTCGGCCGGGACAGGGATAGGGACTGAAGCTTTCTTT
.,TRBJ1-1,TRBV6-5,TRBD1,CASRQGGWTEAFF,TGTGCCAGCAGACAGGGGGGATGGACTGAAGCTTTCTTT
.,TRBJ2-1,TRBV19,.,CASSIGPGWYEQFF,TGTGCCAGTAGTATTGGTCCAGGGTGGTATGAGCAGTTCTTC
.,TRBJ2-5,TRBV11-2,.,CASSPGGAETQYF,TGTGCCAGCAGCCCTGGGGGGGCAGAGACCCAGTACTTC
.,TRBJ2-7,TRBV7-9,TRBD2,CASSSGTSGYEQYF,TGTGCCAGCAGCTCCGGGACTAGCGGGTACGAGCAGTACTTC
.,TRBJ1-2,TRBV6-5,.,CASRVQGYGYTF,TGTGCCAGCAGGGTACAGGGATATGGCTACACCTTC
.,TRBJ2-7,TRBV5-5,TRBD2,CASSPQEALAGLYEQYF,TGTGCCAGCAGCCCCCAAGAAGCTCTAGCGGGTCTTTACGAGCAGTACTTC
once,TRBJ2-7,TRBV5-1,TRBD2,CASSGGLAGGKVNSYEQYF,TGCGCCAGCAGCGGGGGACTAGCGGGAGGGAAAGTGAACTCCTACGAGCAGTACTTC
.,TRBJ1-6,TRBV2,.,CASSQSRASYNSPLHF,TGTGCCAGCAGTCAAAGCAGGGCCTCCTATAATTCACCCCTCCACTTT
.,TRBJ2-7,TRBV5-6,.,CASSPDSGGRAYEQYF,TGTGCCAGCAGCCCGGACAGTGGGGGAAGAGCCTACGAGCAGTACTTC
.,TRBJ2-1,TRBV19,.,CASTRGGGPYNEQFF,TGTGCCAGTACCAGGGGAGGGGGTCCCTACAATGAGCAGTTCTTC
.,TRBJ1-5,TRBV15,.,CATSRTGGNQPQHF,TGTGCCACCAGCAGGACGGGTGGGAATCAGCCCCAGCATTTT
.,TRBJ2-7,TRBV12-5,.,CASGLGGSYEQYF,TGTGCTAGTGGTTTGGGCGGTTCCTACGAGCAGTACTTC
.,TRBJ1-5,TRBV28,.,CASSLQAYSARQPQHF,TGTGCCAGCAGTTTGCAGGCCTACAGTGCCAGGCAGCCCCAGCATTTT
.,TRBJ2-7,TRBV5-5,TRBD1,CASSFRGQSLYEQYF,TGTGCCAGCAGCTTTAGGGGACAGTCCCTCTACGAGCAGTACTTC
.,TRBJ2-1,TRBV24-1,.,CATSDYRDTNNEQFF,TGTGCCACCAGTGATTACCGGGACACTAACAATGAGCAGTTCTTC
once,TRBJ1-2,TRBV27,.,CASSPLERNYGYTF,TGTGCCAGCAGTCCGCTGGAGAGAAACTATGGCTACACCTTC
.,TRBJ1-5,TRBV6-5,.,CASSFDGGNQPQHF,TGTGCCAGCAGTTTCGACGGGGGCAATCAGCCCCAGCATTTT
.,TRBJ1-1,TRBV3-1/TRBV3-2,.,CASSQVNLNTEAFF,TGTGCCAGCAGCCAAGTTAACTTGAACACTGAAGCTTTCTTT
.,TRBJ2-1,TRBV30,TRBD2,CAWNNPGTSGSYNEQFF,TGTGCCTGGAACAATCCCGGGACTAGCGGATCTTACAATGAGCAGTTCTTC
.,TRBJ1-5,TRBV27,TRBD1,CASSLAAGGAGRHF,TGTGCCAGCAGTTTAGCGGCAGGGGGCGCCGGGAGGCATTTT
.,TRBJ1-2,TRBV3-1/TRBV3-2,.,CASSQGDYGYTF,TGTGCCAGCAGCCAGGGAGACTATGGCTACACCTTC
.,TRBJ1-5,TRBV6-5,.,CASSSSPDQPQHF,TGTGCCAGCAGTTCCTCCCCGGATCAGCCCCAGCATTTT
.,TRBJ2-1,TRBV12-2,.,CASRLTDYHPYNEQFF,TGTGCAAGTCGCTTAACGGACTACCACCCCTACAATGAGCAGTTCTTC
.,TRBJ2-1,TRBV11-3,TRBD1,CASSLAGTGYNEQFF,TGTGCCAGCAGCTTAGCGGGGACAGGATACAATGAGCAGTTCTTC
.,TRBJ1-1,TRBV7-9,TRBD1,CASSYRTGPGRYTEAFF,TGTGCCAGCAGCTACCGGACAGGGCCGGGGAGGTACACTGAAGCTTTCTTT
.,TRBJ2-1,TRBV7-3,TRBD1,CASSLTAQGANEQFF,TGTGCCAGCAGCTTAACGGCACAGGGGGCGAATGAGCAGTTCTTC
.,TRBJ2-1,TRBV11-3,.,CASSPASAAGEQFF,TGTGCCAGCAGCCCCGCAAGTGCAGCGGGCGAGCAGTTCTTC